There are a few counts of the clone carrying this TCR beta chain. Antigen unknown. This record comes from a study of graft-versus-host responses after intestinal transplantation. Study-wide context: Anti-thymocyte globulin was used for induction in all recipients, who then took tacrolimus and steroids for roughly 3 years.

Method: immunoSEQ multiplex PCR; TCRdb's copy keeps in-frame clones and lacks some. There are roughly 99,000 clones in the sample; 85% to 95% occur only once, and 0.069% lies in the top ten. This receptor was obtained from a human donor who was the organ donor for an intestinal transplant. Sequences were derived from unstimulated CD8+ T cells sorted from spleen or lymph node cells, sampled before transplant.

The CDR3 DNA is TGTGCCAGCAGTTACTCGGCAGGAGGAGGGAACACTGAAGCTTTCTTT. It specifies CASSYSAGGGNTEAFF. The chain uses TRBV6-6 and TRBJ1-1; D is ambiguous. This CDR3 has 16 amino acids. Germline values: CDR1 MNHNY, CDR2 SVGAGI (reference sequence). Between the trimmed V and J ends, which lost 0 bases and 1 base, there was a span of 12 bases.